This TCR beta chain is drawn from a study of cytomegalovirus exposure and HLA in healthy donors. Study conclusions and caveats: Donors belonging to an Asian-associated ancestry cluster reportedly showed fewer N-insertions in productive TCRs than the approximately 700-donor mean, according to what a later analysis found. CMV serostatus was the only recorded immune exposure for donors.

PCR employed 60 Vbeta and 13 Jbeta primers. Sequenced by immunoSEQ multiplex PCR; TCRdb stores in-frame clones only, minus some. The specimen's table records 200,000 to 250,000 clones. CDR1 MNHEY and CDR2 SMNVEV come from the germline V gene (reference sequence). Trimming shortened V by 4 bases and J by 14 bases, and 15 bases separated the two germline ends. The CDR3 sequence is 12 residues long. As regards this clone: Its target is not known.

Healthy individuals who donated bone marrow served as the donors. Sequenced material: PBMCs. The chain carries TRBV27 and TRBJ2-1; D remains ambiguous. This receptor was identified in a girl between 2 and 10 years old in good health and CMV-seropositive. CDR3 sequence: CASSYSGQSEFF. The DNA of the CDR3 is TGTGCCAGCAGTTATTCTGGGCAGTCAGAGTTCTTC.